What follows are 23 T cell receptor beta chains derived from one specimen sequenced in a study of blood T cell repertoires in COVID-19. Using immunoSEQ multiplex PCR, the repertoire was profiled, and TCRdb retains in-frame clones only, with some absent. Counted here are around 300,000 clones, roughly 91% occurring once; the ten biggest clones make up around 1.9%. The sample consisted of PBMCs or T cells enriched from blood (not recorded which). The source is a woman aged 60 to 75 who had recovered from COVID-19.

The chain uses TRBV28 and TRBJ2-7, with TRBD2 as a possible D gene (6 bases). Germline V gives CDR1 MDHEN, CDR2 SYDVKM. The V and J ends lost 6 bases and 7 bases respectively, with 31 bases between them. The CDR3 is 18 residues long. The CDR3 region is CASRKFPPRDSSRWEQYF. The CDR3 nucleotides are TGTGCCAGCAGAAAATTCCCCCCAAGGGACTCCTCTAGGTGGGAGCAGTACTTC.

This chain joins TRBV30 and TRBJ1-6; TRBD1 might be the D (5 bases). This CDR3 has 15 amino acids. The V gene's germline CDR1 is GTSNPN and CDR2 SVGIG (reference sequence). V dropped 2 bases and J dropped 9 bases, with 17 bases sitting between them. CDR3 DNA sequence: TGTGCCTGGAGTCTAGACATGGGGGGGGGTTCACCCCTCCACTTT. Translating it yields CAWSLDMGGGSPLHF.

The chain combines TRBV27 with TRBJ2-5; D remains ambiguous. The CDR3 has 13 amino acids. V was trimmed by 9 bases and J by 4 bases, leaving 15 bases between them. CDR1 is MNHEY, CDR2 SMNVEV, per germline (reference sequence). The CDR3 sequence: CASSARRGETQYF. The DNA of the CDR3 is TGTGCCAGTTCTGCCCGGAGAGGAGAGACCCAGTACTTC.

The chain is built from TRBV19 and TRBJ2-5; TRBD1 agrees at 7 bases. Germline V gene sequence: CDR1 LNHDA, CDR2 SQIVND (reference sequence). The CDR3 runs to 15 residues. The V gene end was trimmed by 1 base and the J gene end by 7 bases; junction bases not matched to a gene: 9. CDR3 nucleotides: TGTGCCAGTAGTATAGGGGACAGCGTGTGGGGGACCCAGTACTTC. It specifies CASSIGDSVWGTQYF.

This rearrangement joins TRBV27 to TRBJ2-2, with 7 bases aligning to TRBD1. The CDR3 sequence is 14 residues long. J lost 3 bases, V lost 5 bases, and 3 bases had no gene match. Germline V gene lookup returns CDR1 MNHEY and CDR2 SMNVEV (reference sequence). The CDR3 is CASSRQGDTGELFF. CDR3 nucleotide sequence: TGTGCCAGCAGTCGCCAGGGGGACACCGGGGAGCTGTTTTTT.

The chain has TRBV9 and TRBJ1-3, with D uncertain. The CDR3 is 15 residues long. The germline V gene encodes CDR1 SGDLS and CDR2 YYNGEE. V lost 6 bases and J 2 bases, leaving 15 bases between the germline ends. In nucleotides, the CDR3 is TGTGCCAGCAATCGGGAGGGAGGTCCTGGAAACACCATATATTTT. Its translation is CASNREGGPGNTIYF.

The V gene is TRBV14, the J gene TRBJ1-6, with a possible D match to TRBD1 (6 bases). The germline gives CDR1 SGHDN, CDR2 FVKESK. This CDR3 region has 15 residues. Trimming stripped 4 bases from V and 7 bases from J, with 14 bases between. Here the CDR3 reads CASSPRDKYNSPLHF. DNA for the CDR3: TGTGCCAGCAGCCCTCGGGACAAATACAATTCACCCCTCCACTTT.

The V gene is TRBV18, the J gene TRBJ2-7; 8 nucleotides line up with TRBD2. V was pared by 3 bases and J by 2 bases, with 6 bases of the junction left unmatched. Germline assignment: CDR1 KGHSH and CDR2 LQKENI. The CDR3 has 15 residues. In DNA form, the CDR3 reads TGTGCCAGCTCACCCACTAGCGGAGATGCCTACGAGCAGTACTTC. Translating it yields CASSPTSGDAYEQYF.

The chain joins TRBV5-1 to TRBJ2-5; D is unclear. This CDR3 is 15 amino acids long. Germline V lookup: CDR1 SGHRS, CDR2 YFSETQ. Trimming took 0 bases from V and 1 from J, leaving 10 bases between them. CDR3 bases: TGCGCCAGCAGCTTGGCCGGTTGGTTCCAAGAGACCCAGTACTTC. Its translation is CASSLAGWFQETQYF.

The V gene is TRBV5-6, the J gene TRBJ1-1, with D possibly being TRBD1 (5 bases). The CDR3 is 12 amino acids. Germline loops: CDR1 SGHDT, CDR2 YYEEEE. Deletions cut 0 bases from V and 8 bases from J, with 8 bases between. CDR3 sequence reads: CASSLGQLEAFF. The CDR3 DNA follows: TGTGCCAGCAGCTTGGGACAGCTAGAAGCTTTCTTT.

The rearrangement joins TRBV28 to TRBJ1-2, with D tentatively TRBD1 (6 bases). V shed 5 bases and J shed 7 bases, with 14 bases lying between them. The germline V gene has CDR1 MDHEN and CDR2 SYDVKM. The CDR3 length is 13 residues. The CDR3 DNA sequence: TGTGCCAGCAGTCTAGGGGGGGCTGGTGGCTACACCTTC. Protein product: CASSLGGAGGYTF.

V and J are TRBV28 and TRBJ2-2; unclear D gene. CDR3 length: 14 amino acids. V was cut by 3 bases and J by 6 bases, with 11 bases left in between. CDR1 MDHEN and CDR2 SYDVKM come from the germline V gene. CDR3 residues: CASSFPLRSGELFF. The DNA of the CDR3 is TGTGCCAGCAGTTTCCCCCTTCGGTCCGGGGAGCTGTTTTTT. The full variable domain, in which reference TRBV28 and TRBJ2-2 provide the parts outside the CDR3, is DVKVTQSSRYLVKRTGEKVFLECVQDMDHENMFWYRQDPGLGLRLIYFSYDVKMKEKGDIPEGYSVSREKKERFSLILESASTNQTSMYLCASSFPLRSGELFFGEGSRLTVL.

The chain uses TRBV27 and TRBJ2-7, with TRBD2 identical over 8 bases. The germline gives CDR1 MNHEY, CDR2 SMNVEV (reference sequence). The CDR3 contains 16 residues. J was trimmed by 2 bases and V by 6 bases; bases with no gene match: 12. The CDR3 reads CASSNLATGGAYEQYF. For the CDR3, the DNA is TGTGCCAGCAGCAACCTCGCTACGGGGGGGGCCTACGAGCAGTACTTC.

The chain links TRBV9 to TRBJ2-2; D might be TRBD1 (6 bases). Trimming removed 6 bases from V and 4 bases from J, with 10 bases in between. The V gene's germline CDR1 is SGDLS and CDR2 YYNGEE. This CDR3 comprises 13 residues. The chain's CDR3 is CASKQGITGELFF. The CDR3 DNA reads TGTGCCAGCAAACAGGGAATCACCGGGGAGCTGTTTTTT.

The CDR3 sequence is CASRRQGTVNYGYTF. CDR3 coding DNA: TGCGCCAGCAGGAGACAGGGGACCGTTAACTATGGCTACACCTTC. The chain is built from TRBV10-2 and TRBJ1-2, with TRBD1 identical over 8 bases. The V gene's germline CDR1 is WSHSY and CDR2 SAAADI. This CDR3 region has 15 residues. V lost 6 bases and J lost 1; bases outside the gene matches: 7.

V is TRBV28 and J is TRBJ2-2, with 13 bases fitting TRBD2. CDR1 is MDHEN, CDR2 SYDVKM, per germline. The J segment lost 6 bases and the V segment lost 2 bases, leaving 6 bases of the junction unmatched. This CDR3 contains 17 residues. The CDR3 region has the DNA TGTGCCAGCAGTTTACGGTTAGGACTAGCGGGAGCCGGGGAGCTGTTTTTT. This codes for CASSLRLGLAGAGELFF.

The chain has TRBV12-3 or TRBV12-4 and TRBJ2-7, with no clear D. This CDR3 is built from 13 residues. The V and J ends lost 7 bases and 5 bases respectively, with 15 bases between them. The DNA of the CDR3 is TGTGCCAGCACCGTGCAGGTGGTGGACGAGCAGTACTTC. This encodes CASTVQVVDEQYF.

The CDR3 sequence is CASRWTGAHTEAFF. The DNA for the CDR3 is TGTGCCAGCAGGTGGACAGGGGCCCACACTGAAGCTTTCTTT. The chain is built from TRBV28 and TRBJ1-1; 9 bases align to TRBD1. The ends lost 6 bases at V and 3 bases at J; junction bases unmatched: 5. The length of the CDR3 is 14 residues. The germline gives CDR1 MDHEN, CDR2 SYDVKM.

V gene TRBV6-5 combines with J gene TRBJ2-2; 8 bases line up with TRBD1. CDR1 is MNHEY, CDR2 SVGAGI, per germline. Trimming removed 6 bases from V and 2 bases from J; junction bases left unmatched: 5. This CDR3 contains 15 residues. CDR3 coding DNA: TGTGCCAGCAGCGTACAGGGGGAAAACACCGGGGAGCTGTTTTTT. Translation: CASSVQGENTGELFF.

This clone appeared a single time. This rearrangement joins TRBV13 to TRBJ1-1, with unresolved D. The CDR3 covers 14 residues. Trimming took 4 bases from V and 2 from J, leaving 11 bases between them. Germline values: CDR1 PRHDT, CDR2 FYEKMQ (reference sequence). CDR3 coding DNA: TGTGCCAGCAGCTCGATCGGGTTAAACACTGAAGCTTTCTTT. The encoded protein is CASSSIGLNTEAFF.

The J gene is TRBJ1-2, the V gene TRBV13, with a possible D match to TRBD1 (6 bases). CDR3 length: 14 amino acids. Germline CDR1 is PRHDT and CDR2 is FYEKMQ (reference sequence). Trimming removed 6 bases from V and 2 bases from J, with 13 bases in between. The CDR3, as DNA: TGTGCCAGCAGTCAAAGGACAGCAAACTATGGCTACACCTTC. Protein product: CASSQRTANYGYTF.

The V call is TRBV30, the J call TRBJ1-2; no firm D call. V was cut by 3 bases and J by 3 bases, with 11 bases left in between. The CDR3 spans 13 residues. Germline assignment: CDR1 GTSNPN and CDR2 SVGIG (reference sequence). The CDR3 loop is CAWRSVDYYGYTF. The CDR3, as DNA: TGTGCCTGGAGGAGTGTTGACTACTATGGCTACACCTTC.

The chain employs TRBV10-3 and TRBJ2-1; possible D gene TRBD2, 6 bases. Between the trimmed V and J ends, which lost 3 bases and 9 bases, there was a span of 24 bases. This CDR3 comprises 17 residues. CDR1 ENHRY and CDR2 SYGVKD come from the germline V gene. CDR3 coding DNA: TGTGCCATCAGTGAAATGAGCGGGTCCTTTTTCGGCGGTGAGCAGTTCTTC. Translating it yields CAISEMSGSFFGGEQFF.